A selection of T cell receptor beta chains follows, all from one sample in a study of Graves' ophthalmopathy and Graves' hyperthyroidism. TCRdb called the multiplex PCR reads again in MiXCR, with one record for every CDR3 protein. The sample holds 450,000 to 600,000 distinct CDR3 sequences, about 40% seen once. Sample: peripheral blood or thyroid tissue (not recorded which). Receptor source: an adult man with Graves' hyperthyroidism. CDR3s include the opening cysteine and the closing phenylalanine or tryptophan. A D gene is named only where the DNA matches it firmly. Clone size is not always given. Where it is, it says once, few, many or a class for expanded clones.

DNA: TGTGCCAGCAGTGGGGGGACCGGACCGCAGGAGGGCTACACCTTC; CDR3: CASSGGTGPQEGYTF; V: TRBV2; D: -; size: many; J: TRBJ1-2
DNA: TGTGCCATCAGTGACATCGGGAGTGGCGGCACAGATACGCAGTATTTT; CDR3: CAISDIGSGGTDTQYF; V: TRBV10-3; D: -; size: -; J: TRBJ2-3
DNA: TGCAGTGCTGGACAGGGGAGGAAGGAAAAACTGTTTTTT; CDR3: CSAGQGRKEKLFF; V: TRBV20-1; D: TRBD1; size: -; J: TRBJ1-4
DNA: TGCAGTGCTAGAGGCCACAGGGGTAATGAAAAACTGTTTTTT; CDR3: CSARGHRGNEKLFF; V: TRBV20-1; D: TRBD1; size: -; J: TRBJ1-4
DNA: TGTGCCAGCAGTTTAAGGACTTCACGCCTGGGACCAAACTATGGCTACACCTTC; CDR3: CASSLRTSRLGPNYGYTF; V: TRBV2; D: -; size: -; J: TRBJ1-2
DNA: TGCGCCAGCGGCTTGGGACAGGGGGCCTCTGGAAACACCATATATTTT; CDR3: CASGLGQGASGNTIYF; V: TRBV5-1; D: TRBD1; size: -; J: TRBJ1-3
DNA: TGTGCCAGCAGCCAAGGACTAGCGGGAGCGGAGTACTTC; CDR3: CASSQGLAGAEYF; V: TRBV11-3; D: TRBD2; size: many; J: TRBJ2-7
DNA: TGTGCCACCAGCAGAGAGCCCAGATCCTACGAGCAGTACTTC; CDR3: CATSREPRSYEQYF; V: TRBV15; D: -; size: many; J: TRBJ2-7
DNA: TGTGCCAGCAGTCCGACAGGTCGGAACACTGAAGCTTTCTTT; CDR3: CASSPTGRNTEAFF; V: TRBV6-6; D: -; size: many; J: TRBJ1-1
DNA: TGTGCCAGCAGCTTATCCACCGGGGAGCTGTTTTTT; CDR3: CASSLSTGELFF; V: TRBV7-9; D: -; size: many; J: TRBJ2-2
DNA: TGTGCCACCAGCAGAGGGGCGTCCCAGCATTTT; CDR3: CATSRGASQHF; V: TRBV15; D: -; size: -; J: TRBJ1-5
DNA: TGTGCCTGGAGTGTGGGGGGCGTGAAGGATGGCTACACCTTC; CDR3: CAWSVGGVKDGYTF; V: TRBV30; D: -; size: -; J: TRBJ1-2
DNA: TGTGCCAGCAGCCTGTACCGGGTATCTGAAAAACTGTTTTTT; CDR3: CASSLYRVSEKLFF; V: TRBV2; D: -; size: many; J: TRBJ1-4
DNA: TGTGCCAGCAGCTACTCGATGGGTTCTGGAAGCACCATATATTTT; CDR3: CASSYSMGSGSTIYF; V: TRBV15; D: -; size: -; J: TRBJ1-3
DNA: TGTGCCAGCAGCTTAGCGGTCCAGGGGGTTAACTATGGCTACACCTTC; CDR3: CASSLAVQGVNYGYTF; V: TRBV7-9; D: TRBD1; size: many; J: TRBJ1-2
DNA: TGTACCAGCTCAGCTGAACAGGGAGGCTATGGCTACACCTTC; CDR3: CTSSAEQGGYGYTF; V: TRBV18; D: -; size: -; J: TRBJ1-2
DNA: TGTGCCAGCAGCCCGGGACAGGGGTTTGCTGAAGCTTTCTTT; CDR3: CASSPGQGFAEAFF; V: TRBV5-8; D: TRBD1; size: -; J: TRBJ1-1
DNA: TGTGCCAGCAGCACCGATCGAAACAGGGTAATAGATACGCAGTATTTT; CDR3: CASSTDRNRVIDTQYF; V: TRBV7-9; D: -; size: -; J: TRBJ2-3
DNA: TGTGCCAGCAGCCAGGCCCCGGGACTAGCAGTGGCGAGGGTTGAGTATTTT; CDR3: CASSQAPGLAVARVEYF; V: TRBV5-4; D: TRBD2; size: -; J: TRBJ2-3
DNA: TGTGCCTGGAGTCCCGGGACAGGGCACACTGAAGCTTTCTTT; CDR3: CAWSPGTGHTEAFF; V: TRBV30; D: TRBD1; size: few; J: TRBJ1-1
DNA: TGTGCCAGCAGTGGTGGACTAGTCGACGAGCAGTACTTC; CDR3: CASSGGLVDEQYF; V: TRBV7-2; D: TRBD2; size: -; J: TRBJ2-7
DNA: TGTGCCAGCAGGGGTGTAGAGGGGGAGCGTGAGACCCAGTACTTC; CDR3: CASRGVEGERETQYF; V: TRBV7-2; D: -; size: -; J: TRBJ2-5
DNA: TGTGCCAGCAGCTTCCGGGACAGGGGGCTTGGCAACGAGCAGTACTTC; CDR3: CASSFRDRGLGNEQYF; V: TRBV7-9; D: TRBD1; size: -; J: TRBJ2-7
DNA: TGCAGTGCTAGTGCCCCGGGACTTTCCTACGAGCAGTACTTC; CDR3: CSASAPGLSYEQYF; V: TRBV20-1; D: -; size: many; J: TRBJ2-7
DNA: TGTGCCAGCAGCGTAGGTCCAGGGGGGAATCGTGGGCAGTTCTTC; CDR3: CASSVGPGGNRGQFF; V: TRBV9; D: -; size: few; J: TRBJ2-1
DNA: TGTGCCAGTAGTATAGGCAGGGGGTTTGGCAATCAGCCCCAGCATTTT; CDR3: CASSIGRGFGNQPQHF; V: TRBV19; D: TRBD1; size: many; J: TRBJ1-5
DNA: TGCAGTGCAATGGGACTAGCGGGAGGGGAGCAGTACTTC; CDR3: CSAMGLAGGEQYF; V: TRBV20-1; D: TRBD2; size: many; J: TRBJ2-7
DNA: TGTGCCATCAGTGCCGACGGCCAAGGCTCACCCCTCCACTTT; CDR3: CAISADGQGSPLHF; V: TRBV10-3; D: -; size: -; J: TRBJ1-6
DNA: TGCAGCGCCGCAAACCTGGGTAGGGGGATGAACACTGAAGCTTTCTTT; CDR3: CSAANLGRGMNTEAFF; V: TRBV29-1; D: -; size: many; J: TRBJ1-1
DNA: TGCAGTGCTAGTCATAGGGGGCCGACGCACTACGAGCAGTACTTC; CDR3: CSASHRGPTHYEQYF; V: TRBV20-1; D: TRBD1; size: many; J: TRBJ2-7
DNA: TGTGCCAGCAGCGTAGTTGGCAGATCTGGGCAGTTCTTC; CDR3: CASSVVGRSGQFF; V: TRBV9; D: -; size: -; J: TRBJ2-1
DNA: TGTGCCAGCACCAACAGCCAGGCCATGAACACTGAAGCTTTCTTT; CDR3: CASTNSQAMNTEAFF; V: TRBV7-8; D: -; size: -; J: TRBJ1-1
DNA: TGTGCCAGCAGCCCCTACAGGGTCTACAATGAGCAGTTCTTC; CDR3: CASSPYRVYNEQFF; V: TRBV7-6; D: -; size: -; J: TRBJ2-1
DNA: TGCAGTGCCGACCAGAGGAACACTGAAGCTTTCTTT; CDR3: CSADQRNTEAFF; V: TRBV20-1; D: -; size: many; J: TRBJ1-1
DNA: TGTGCCAGCACAACGGACTGGTCCTGGATGGAGCTGTTTTTT; CDR3: CASTTDWSWMELFF; V: TRBV6-1; D: -; size: few; J: TRBJ2-2
DNA: TGCGCCAGCAGCGGACAGGGAAGCTCTACGAGACTTTATGGCTACACCTTC; CDR3: CASSGQGSSTRLYGYTF; V: TRBV5-1; D: TRBD1; size: -; J: TRBJ1-2
DNA: TGCAGCTTGGGTGGAGGCACCCTCTCGGAAGCTTTCTTT; CDR3: CSLGGGTLSEAFF; V: TRBV29-1; D: -; size: -; J: TRBJ1-1
DNA: TGTGCCAGCAGCTTGCCGGACTATGGCTGCACCTTC; CDR3: CASSLPDYGCTF; V: TRBV7-9; D: -; size: once; J: TRBJ1-2
DNA: TGTGCCACGGCCCCTAGCGGGAATGCAGATACGCAGTATTTT; CDR3: CATAPSGNADTQYF; V: TRBV10-3; D: TRBD2; size: -; J: TRBJ2-3
DNA: TGTGCCAGCAGTTTTAGCGGGAGGGCCGATGAGCAGTACTTC; CDR3: CASSFSGRADEQYF; V: TRBV11-1; D: TRBD2; size: -; J: TRBJ2-7
DNA: TGTGCCAGCAGCGACGGGACCTCCTACGAGCAGTACTTC; CDR3: CASSDGTSYEQYF; V: TRBV7-9; D: -; size: many; J: TRBJ2-7
DNA: TGTGCCAGCAAAGGGTTATGGACACCTACCCCTGGGGCCAACGTCCTGACTTTC; CDR3: CASKGLWTPTPGANVLTF; V: TRBV2; D: -; size: few; J: TRBJ2-6
DNA: TGTGCCACCAGTGATGGCAGTCAAGAGACCCAGTACTTC; CDR3: CATSDGSQETQYF; V: TRBV24-1; D: -; size: many; J: TRBJ2-5
DNA: TGTGCCAGCAGCGGCGGGACAGGGGGCGGCTACACCTTC; CDR3: CASSGGTGGGYTF; V: TRBV9; D: TRBD1; size: once; J: TRBJ1-2
DNA: TGTGCCAGCAGCCTCGTTCCCAGAGCGAATTCACCCCTCCACTTT; CDR3: CASSLVPRANSPLHF; V: TRBV7-8; D: -; size: -; J: TRBJ1-6